The rows below give T cell receptor beta chains drawn from one sample of a study of blood T cell repertoires in COVID-19. Here immunoSEQ multiplex PCR was the method, and the copy in TCRdb shows in-frame clones only, minus some. This table holds more than 300,000 clones, about 87% found once. The sequencing sample was made of peripheral blood. Source of these receptors: a woman between 50 and 59 years old with COVID-19, enrolled during active disease. CDR3s include the opening cysteine and the closing phenylalanine or tryptophan. Each record gives: CDR3 length, V gene, J gene, CDR3 protein.

len: 13
v_gene: TRBV18
j_gene: TRBJ2-7
CDR3aa: CASLPGQNYEQYF

len: 16
v_gene: TRBV5-6
j_gene: TRBJ2-1
CDR3aa: CASSQSLAGGFNEQFF

len: 16
v_gene: TRBV5-6
j_gene: TRBJ2-1
CDR3aa: CASSLLGTDHYNEQFF

len: 12
v_gene: TRBV28
j_gene: TRBJ1-5
CDR3aa: CASSWRYQPQHF

len: 14
v_gene: TRBV5-8
j_gene: TRBJ2-7
CDR3aa: CASSRLVVPYEQYF

len: 15
v_gene: TRBV24-1
j_gene: TRBJ2-2
CDR3aa: CATSDLTQNTGELFF

len: 15
v_gene: TRBV7-8
j_gene: TRBJ1-2
CDR3aa: CASSLSTLGDYGYTF

len: 15
v_gene: TRBV6-5
j_gene: TRBJ1-1
CDR3aa: CASSYDRTDNTEAFF

len: 16
v_gene: TRBV5-1
j_gene: TRBJ2-3
CDR3aa: CASSLLSGRGTDTQYF

len: 14
v_gene: TRBV5-5
j_gene: TRBJ2-1
CDR3aa: CASSQGQGYNEQFF

len: 15
v_gene: TRBV29-1
j_gene: TRBJ1-1
CDR3aa: CSVVLDSYRDTEAFF

len: 16
v_gene: TRBV27
j_gene: TRBJ2-6
CDR3aa: CASSLSATSGANVLTF

len: 13
v_gene: TRBV3-1/TRBV3-2
j_gene: TRBJ1-1
CDR3aa: CASSQVRTAEAFF

len: 13
v_gene: TRBV9
j_gene: TRBJ2-1
CDR3aa: CASSDSSYNEQFF

len: 17
v_gene: TRBV11-2
j_gene: TRBJ2-7
CDR3aa: CASSLDTRTGRLEVQYF

len: 15
v_gene: TRBV6-5
j_gene: TRBJ1-3
CDR3aa: CASSLQGAAGNTIYF

len: 15
v_gene: TRBV24-1
j_gene: TRBJ2-5
CDR3aa: CATSAPDLIQETQYF

len: 15
v_gene: TRBV19
j_gene: TRBJ1-1
CDR3aa: CASSVTGVMNTEAFF

len: 13
v_gene: TRBV18
j_gene: TRBJ1-1
CDR3aa: CASSRDTYTEAFF

len: 14
v_gene: TRBV4-2
j_gene: TRBJ1-1
CDR3aa: CASSQGTGGNEAFF

len: 14
v_gene: TRBV27
j_gene: TRBJ1-4
CDR3aa: CASSSITTVEKLFF

len: 15
v_gene: TRBV2
j_gene: TRBJ2-2
CDR3aa: CASSAGGRQTGELFF

len: 15
v_gene: TRBV7-9
j_gene: TRBJ1-2
CDR3aa: CASSTGQALRSGYTF

len: 15
v_gene: TRBV5-1
j_gene: TRBJ1-2
CDR3aa: CASSLETASVSGYTF

len: 14
v_gene: TRBV10-3
j_gene: TRBJ2-5
CDR3aa: CAISEFAVQETQYF

len: 16
v_gene: TRBV7-2
j_gene: TRBJ2-7
CDR3aa: CASSLGLARSVYEQYF

len: 18
v_gene: TRBV3-1/TRBV3-2
j_gene: TRBJ2-5
CDR3aa: CASSHRLGQEGSRETQYF

len: 12
v_gene: TRBV29-1
j_gene: TRBJ2-7
CDR3aa: CSVEEGHYEQYF

len: 13
v_gene: TRBV30
j_gene: TRBJ1-1
CDR3aa: CAWRGQLNTEAFF

len: 16
v_gene: TRBV3-1/TRBV3-2
j_gene: TRBJ2-4
CDR3aa: CASSQGAGGSRFIQYF

len: 14
v_gene: TRBV5-5
j_gene: TRBJ2-7
CDR3aa: CASTPWASSYEQYF

len: 15
v_gene: TRBV6-5
j_gene: TRBJ1-2
CDR3aa: CASSYAASSNYGYTF

len: 16
v_gene: TRBV7-9
j_gene: TRBJ2-7
CDR3aa: CASSLAGWDIFHEQYF

len: 13
v_gene: TRBV2
j_gene: TRBJ1-2
CDR3aa: CASSATGEMSYTF

len: 18
v_gene: TRBV7-2
j_gene: TRBJ2-2
CDR3aa: CASSLGNLAGDPSGELFF

len: 14
v_gene: TRBV12-5
j_gene: TRBJ2-7
CDR3aa: CASGLKDSSYEQYF

len: 16
v_gene: TRBV6-6
j_gene: TRBJ1-1
CDR3aa: CASRFFRTGDYTEAFF

len: 18
v_gene: TRBV30
j_gene: TRBJ1-3
CDR3aa: CAWSVEWGGRDSRNTIYF

len: 13
v_gene: TRBV7-9
j_gene: TRBJ1-4
CDR3aa: CASSPTGREKLFF